This T cell receptor beta chain was sequenced during a study of beta chain features in type 1 diabetes. About this clone itself: The target antigen is unknown.

Germline CDR1 reads SGDLS; CDR2 reads YYNGEE. The CDR3 sequence is 13 residues long. J gave up 9 bases and V 4 bases, and 8 bases lay outside the gene matches. Sorting based on CD45RO/CCR7/CD25/CD127/CD95/CD27 separated CD4+ naive, central memory, regulatory and stem cell-like memory cells. Study conclusions and caveats: In every one of the four CD4+ subsets, TCRB CDR3s were moderately but significantly shorter in Type 1 diabetes patients. Comparison showed that naive, central memory and Treg TCRB repertoires appeared more similar among patients than among healthy donors. Fewer junction insertions and more nucleotide deletions appeared in type 1 diabetes patients.

Investigators reverse transcribed all isolated RNA, so they sequenced expressed TCRB transcripts. Sequencing was performed with immunoSEQ multiplex PCR; in TCRdb, only in-frame clones are kept and a portion is missing. The sample lists over 650,000 clones; over 12% were seen once. The clonotype was recovered from a man between 18 and 29 years old with type 1 diabetes. The chain joins TRBV9 to TRBJ2-3; TRBD1 agrees at 7 bases. The sample taken for sequencing was naive CD4+ T cells from blood. The CDR3 spells CASSPRGQGTQYF. CDR3 nucleotide sequence: TGTGCCAGCAGCCCGAGGGGGCAGGGCACGCAGTATTTT.